This TCR beta chain was retrieved from a study of blood T cell repertoires in COVID-19. As for the study in general: Nucleic acid was either cDNA or gDNA, and it came from T cells, B-cell-depleted T cells, or PBMCs.

Seattle's cohort entered during active infection and was followed longitudinally. Per the germline V gene, CDR1 is MNHEY and CDR2 is SVGAGI. The V gene end was trimmed by 6 bases and the J gene end by 6 bases; junction bases not matched to a gene: 4. CDR3 length equals 14 residues. Source study methods: Reference gene primer amplification yielded estimated nucleated cell counts. TCRdb's table, derived via immunoSEQ multiplex PCR, lists solely in-frame clones and lacks some. That table gives V, J and clone size, and the DNA gave D and trimming. The data hold about 55,000 clones, with 87% observed a single time.

The sequenced sample consisted of peripheral blood. The chain carries TRBV6-5 and TRBJ2-1; 11 bases agree with TRBD2. This TCR derives from a man aged 35-49 years with COVID-19, enrolled during active disease. The CDR3 protein is CASRYSGGANEQFF. In DNA, the CDR3 is TGTGCCAGCAGGTATAGCGGGGGGGCCAATGAGCAGTTCTTC.